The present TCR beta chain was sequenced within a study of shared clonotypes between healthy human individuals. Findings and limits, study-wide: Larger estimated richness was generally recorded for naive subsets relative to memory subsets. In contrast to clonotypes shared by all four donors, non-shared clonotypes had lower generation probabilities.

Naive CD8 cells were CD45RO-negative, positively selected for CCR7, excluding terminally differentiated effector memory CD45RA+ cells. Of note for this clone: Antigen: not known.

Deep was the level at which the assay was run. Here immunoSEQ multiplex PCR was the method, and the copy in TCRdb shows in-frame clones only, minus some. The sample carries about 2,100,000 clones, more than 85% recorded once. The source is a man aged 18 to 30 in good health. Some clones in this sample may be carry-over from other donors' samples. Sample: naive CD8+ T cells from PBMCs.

This CDR3 reads CASSSGNTDTQYF. CDR3 DNA sequence: TGTGCCAGCAGCTCCGGGAACACAGATACGCAGTATTTT. This sequence joins TRBV13 and TRBJ2-3; tentatively, D is TRBD2 (5 bases). This CDR3 has 13 residues. V was pared by 4 bases and J by 2 bases, with 7 bases between. Germline V gene lookup returns CDR1 PRHDT and CDR2 FYEKMQ (reference sequence).